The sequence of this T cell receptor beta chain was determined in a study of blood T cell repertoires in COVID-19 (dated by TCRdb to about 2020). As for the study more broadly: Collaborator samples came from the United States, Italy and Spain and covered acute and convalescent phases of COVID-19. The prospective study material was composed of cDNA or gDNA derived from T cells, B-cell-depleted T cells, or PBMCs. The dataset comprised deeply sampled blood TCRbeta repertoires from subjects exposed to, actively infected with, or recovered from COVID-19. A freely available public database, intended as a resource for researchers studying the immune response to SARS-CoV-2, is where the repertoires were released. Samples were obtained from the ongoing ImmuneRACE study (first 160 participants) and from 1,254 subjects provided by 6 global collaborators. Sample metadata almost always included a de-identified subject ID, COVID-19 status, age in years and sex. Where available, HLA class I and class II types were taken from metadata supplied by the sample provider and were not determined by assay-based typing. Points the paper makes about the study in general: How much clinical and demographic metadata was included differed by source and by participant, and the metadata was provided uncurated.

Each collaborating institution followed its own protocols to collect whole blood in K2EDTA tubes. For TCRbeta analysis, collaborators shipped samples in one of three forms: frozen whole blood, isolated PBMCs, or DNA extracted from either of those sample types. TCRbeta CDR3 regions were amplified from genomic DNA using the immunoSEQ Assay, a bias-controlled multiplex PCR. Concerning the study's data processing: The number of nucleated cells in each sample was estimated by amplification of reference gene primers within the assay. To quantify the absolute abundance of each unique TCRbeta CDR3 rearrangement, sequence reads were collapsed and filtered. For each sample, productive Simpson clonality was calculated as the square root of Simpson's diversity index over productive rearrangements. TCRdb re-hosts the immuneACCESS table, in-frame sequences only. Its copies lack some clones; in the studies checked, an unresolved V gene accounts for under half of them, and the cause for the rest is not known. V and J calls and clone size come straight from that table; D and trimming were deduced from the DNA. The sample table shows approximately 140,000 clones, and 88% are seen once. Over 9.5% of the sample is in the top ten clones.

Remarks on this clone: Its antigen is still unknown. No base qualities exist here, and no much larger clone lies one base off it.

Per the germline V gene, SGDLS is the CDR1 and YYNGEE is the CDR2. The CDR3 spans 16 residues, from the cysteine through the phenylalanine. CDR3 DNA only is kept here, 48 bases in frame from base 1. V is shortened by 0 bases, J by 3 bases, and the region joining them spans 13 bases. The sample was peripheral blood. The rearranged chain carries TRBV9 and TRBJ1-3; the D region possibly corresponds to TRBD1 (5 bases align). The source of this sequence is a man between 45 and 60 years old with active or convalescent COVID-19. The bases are TGTGCCAGCAGCGTAGCCGCATGGGGGGTTGGAAACACCATATATTTT. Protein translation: CASSVAAWGVGNTIYF.